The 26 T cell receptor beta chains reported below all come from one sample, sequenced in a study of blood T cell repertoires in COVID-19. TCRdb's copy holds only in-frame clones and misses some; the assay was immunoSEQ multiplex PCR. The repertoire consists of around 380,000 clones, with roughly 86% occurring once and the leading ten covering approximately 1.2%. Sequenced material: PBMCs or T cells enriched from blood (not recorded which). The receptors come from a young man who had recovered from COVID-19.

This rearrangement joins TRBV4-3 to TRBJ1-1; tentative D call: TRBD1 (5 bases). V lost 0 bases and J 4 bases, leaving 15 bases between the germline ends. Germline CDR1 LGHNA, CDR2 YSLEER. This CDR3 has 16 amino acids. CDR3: CASSQERQRGVTEAFF. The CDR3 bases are TGCGCCAGCAGCCAAGAAAGACAGAGAGGTGTCACTGAAGCTTTCTTT.

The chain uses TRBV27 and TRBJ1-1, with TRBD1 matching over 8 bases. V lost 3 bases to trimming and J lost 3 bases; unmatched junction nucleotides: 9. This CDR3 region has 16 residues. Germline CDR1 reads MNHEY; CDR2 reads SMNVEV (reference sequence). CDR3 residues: CASSFRLNRGYTEAFF. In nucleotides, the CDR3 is TGTGCCAGCAGTTTCCGACTAAACAGGGGGTACACTGAAGCTTTCTTT.

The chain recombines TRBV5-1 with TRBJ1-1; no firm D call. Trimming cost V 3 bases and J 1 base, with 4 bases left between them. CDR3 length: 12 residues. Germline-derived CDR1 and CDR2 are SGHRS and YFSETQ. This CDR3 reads CASSSQNTEAFF. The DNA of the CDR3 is TGCGCCAGCAGCTCCCAGAACACTGAAGCTTTCTTT.

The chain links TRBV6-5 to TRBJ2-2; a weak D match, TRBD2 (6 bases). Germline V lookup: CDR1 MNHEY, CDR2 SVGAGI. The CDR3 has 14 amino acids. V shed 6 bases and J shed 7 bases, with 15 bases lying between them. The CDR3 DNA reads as TGTGCCAGCAGCCGGGGGAGAGATAACGGGGAGCTGTTTTTT. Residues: CASSRGRDNGELFF.

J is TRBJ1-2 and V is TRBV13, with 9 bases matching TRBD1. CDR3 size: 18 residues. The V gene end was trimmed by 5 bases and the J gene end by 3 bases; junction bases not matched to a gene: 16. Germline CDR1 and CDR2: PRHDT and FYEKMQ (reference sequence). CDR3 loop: CASSRALGQGIGDYGYTF. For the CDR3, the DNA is TGTGCCAGCAGCCGCGCTCTGGGACAGGGAATCGGCGACTATGGCTACACCTTC.

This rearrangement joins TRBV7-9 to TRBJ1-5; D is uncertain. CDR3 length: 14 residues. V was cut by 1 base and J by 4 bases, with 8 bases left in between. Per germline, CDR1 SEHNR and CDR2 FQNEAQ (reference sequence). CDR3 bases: TGTGCCAGCAGCTTAGGCGGTCTTAATCAGCCCCAGCATTTT. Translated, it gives CASSLGGLNQPQHF.

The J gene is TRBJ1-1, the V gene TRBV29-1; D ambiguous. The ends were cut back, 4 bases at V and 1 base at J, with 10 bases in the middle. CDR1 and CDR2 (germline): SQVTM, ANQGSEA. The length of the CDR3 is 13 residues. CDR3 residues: CSVGGSQNTEAFF. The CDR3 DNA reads TGCAGCGTTGGAGGCAGTCAGAACACTGAAGCTTTCTTT.

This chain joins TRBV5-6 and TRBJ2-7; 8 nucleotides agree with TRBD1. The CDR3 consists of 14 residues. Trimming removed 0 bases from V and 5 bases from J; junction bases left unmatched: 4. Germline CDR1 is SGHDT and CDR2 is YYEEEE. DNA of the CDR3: TGTGCCAGCAGCTTGGGACAGGGGTTCAACGAGCAGTACTTC. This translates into CASSLGQGFNEQYF.

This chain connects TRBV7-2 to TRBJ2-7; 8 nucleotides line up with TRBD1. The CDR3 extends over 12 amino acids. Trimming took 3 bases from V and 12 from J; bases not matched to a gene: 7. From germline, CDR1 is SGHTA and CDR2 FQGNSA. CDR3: CASSFGGQGWYF. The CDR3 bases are TGTGCCAGCAGCTTCGGAGGACAGGGCTGGTACTTC.

CDR3 loop: CASSPGGGSPLHF. In nucleotides, the CDR3 is TGTGCCAGCAGCCCGGGCGGGGGATCACCCCTCCACTTT. The chain recombines TRBV11-2 with TRBJ1-6; a possible D gene is TRBD1 (5 bases). Germline lookup yields CDR1 SGHAT and CDR2 FQNNGV. The CDR3 consists of 13 residues. The germline V and J ends were trimmed by 5 bases and 10 bases, with 12 bases remaining between them.

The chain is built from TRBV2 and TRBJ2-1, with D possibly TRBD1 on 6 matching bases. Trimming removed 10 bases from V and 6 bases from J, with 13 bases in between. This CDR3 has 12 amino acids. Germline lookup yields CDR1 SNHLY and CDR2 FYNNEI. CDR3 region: CATMGHINEQFF. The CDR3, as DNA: TGTGCCACCATGGGACATATCAATGAGCAGTTCTTC.

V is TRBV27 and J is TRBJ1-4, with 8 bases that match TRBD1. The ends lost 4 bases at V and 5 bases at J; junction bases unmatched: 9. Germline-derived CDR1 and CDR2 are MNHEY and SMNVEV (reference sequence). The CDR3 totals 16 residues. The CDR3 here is CASSSLRTGRNEKLFF. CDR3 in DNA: TGTGCCAGCAGTTCTCTCAGGACAGGGAGGAATGAAAAACTGTTTTTT.

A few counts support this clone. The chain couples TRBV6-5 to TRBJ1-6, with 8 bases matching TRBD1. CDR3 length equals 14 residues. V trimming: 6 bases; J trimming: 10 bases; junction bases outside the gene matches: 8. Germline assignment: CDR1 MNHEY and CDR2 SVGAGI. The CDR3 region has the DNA TGTGCCAGCAGCATGACAGGGGTTCGGTCACCCCTCCACTTT. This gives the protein CASSMTGVRSPLHF.

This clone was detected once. CDR3 in amino acids: CASRIAGESYEQYF. CDR3 in DNA: TGTGCCAGCAGAATAGCGGGCGAATCCTACGAGCAGTACTTC. The rearrangement uses TRBV6-1 and TRBJ2-7; 7 nucleotides align to TRBD2. Germline V gene sequence: CDR1 MNHNS, CDR2 SASEGT. This CDR3 spans 14 amino acids. V lost 6 bases, J lost 1 base, and 6 bases stayed unmatched.

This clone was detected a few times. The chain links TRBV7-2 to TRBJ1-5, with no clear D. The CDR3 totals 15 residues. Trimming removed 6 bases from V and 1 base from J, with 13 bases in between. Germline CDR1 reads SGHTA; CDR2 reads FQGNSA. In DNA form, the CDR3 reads TGTGCCAGCAGTCTCACTTGGTGGAGCAATCAGCCCCAGCATTTT. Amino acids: CASSLTWWSNQPQHF.

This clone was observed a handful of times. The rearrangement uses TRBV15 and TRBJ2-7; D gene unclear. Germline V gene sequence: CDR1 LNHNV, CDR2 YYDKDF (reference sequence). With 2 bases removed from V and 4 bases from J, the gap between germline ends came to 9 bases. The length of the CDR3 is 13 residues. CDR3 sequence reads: CATSRLAGYEQYF. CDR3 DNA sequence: TGTGCCACCAGCAGATTAGCCGGTTACGAGCAGTACTTC.

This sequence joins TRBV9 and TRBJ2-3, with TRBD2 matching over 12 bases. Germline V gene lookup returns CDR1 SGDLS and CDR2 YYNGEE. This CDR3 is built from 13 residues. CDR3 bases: TGTGCTTCTAGCGGGGGGGCGAGAGATACGCAGTATTTT. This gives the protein CASSGGARDTQYF.

In nucleotides, the CDR3 is TGTGCCAGCAGTTTACCCTATTCACCCCTCCACTTT. As protein: CASSLPYSPLHF. The chain employs TRBV27 and TRBJ1-6; D ambiguous. Deletions cut 2 bases from V and 8 bases from J, with 4 bases between. CDR1 is MNHEY and CDR2 is SMNVEV in the germline V gene (reference sequence). This CDR3 has 12 residues.

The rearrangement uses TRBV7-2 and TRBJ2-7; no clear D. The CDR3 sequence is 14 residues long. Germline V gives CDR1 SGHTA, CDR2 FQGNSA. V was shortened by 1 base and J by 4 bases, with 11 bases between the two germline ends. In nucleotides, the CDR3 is TGTGCCAGCAGCTTAGGAGCCGTTACTTACGAGCAGTACTTC. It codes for CASSLGAVTYEQYF.

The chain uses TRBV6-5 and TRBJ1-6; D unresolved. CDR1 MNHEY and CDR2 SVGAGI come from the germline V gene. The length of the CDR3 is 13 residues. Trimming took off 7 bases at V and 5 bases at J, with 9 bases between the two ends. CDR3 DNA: TGTGCCAGCATTCGGGATAATAATTCACCCCTCCACTTT. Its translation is CASIRDNNSPLHF.

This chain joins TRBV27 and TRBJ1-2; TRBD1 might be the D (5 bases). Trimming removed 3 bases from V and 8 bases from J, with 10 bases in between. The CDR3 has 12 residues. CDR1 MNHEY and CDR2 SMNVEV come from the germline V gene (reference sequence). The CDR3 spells CASSFDRSGYTF. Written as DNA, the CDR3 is TGTGCCAGCAGTTTCGACAGATCGGGCTACACCTTC.

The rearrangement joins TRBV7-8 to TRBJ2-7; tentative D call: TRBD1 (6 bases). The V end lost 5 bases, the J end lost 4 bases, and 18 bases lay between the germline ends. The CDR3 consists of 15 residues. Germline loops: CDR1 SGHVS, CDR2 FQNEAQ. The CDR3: CASSPLRTVQYEQYF. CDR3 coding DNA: TGTGCCAGCAGCCCATTGAGGACAGTGCAATACGAGCAGTACTTC.

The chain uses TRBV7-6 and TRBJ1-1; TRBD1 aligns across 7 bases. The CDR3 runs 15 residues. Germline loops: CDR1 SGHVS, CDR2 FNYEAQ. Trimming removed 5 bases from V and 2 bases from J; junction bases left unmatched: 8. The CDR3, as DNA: TGTGCCAGCAGCCCCTTCGGGACAGACAACACTGAAGCTTTCTTT. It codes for CASSPFGTDNTEAFF.

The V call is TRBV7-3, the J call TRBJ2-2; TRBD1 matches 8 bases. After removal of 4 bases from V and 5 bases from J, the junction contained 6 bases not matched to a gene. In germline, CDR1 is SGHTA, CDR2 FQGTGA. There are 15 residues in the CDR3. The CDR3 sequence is CASSSMTGETGELFF. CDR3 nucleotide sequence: TGTGCCAGCAGCTCCATGACAGGGGAAACCGGGGAGCTGTTTTTT. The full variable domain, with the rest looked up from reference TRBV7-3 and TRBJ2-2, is GAGVSQTPSNKVTEKGKYVELRCDPISGHTALYWYRQSLGQGPEFLIYFQGTGAADDSGLPNDRFFAVRPEGSVSTLKIQRTERGDSAVYLCASSSMTGETGELFFGEGSRLTVL.

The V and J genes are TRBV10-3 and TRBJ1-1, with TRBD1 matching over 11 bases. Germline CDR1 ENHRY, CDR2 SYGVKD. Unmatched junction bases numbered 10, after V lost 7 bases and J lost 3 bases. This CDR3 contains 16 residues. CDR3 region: CAIKIGTGGEYTEAFF. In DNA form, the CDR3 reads TGTGCCATCAAAATAGGGACAGGGGGGGAGTACACTGAAGCTTTCTTT.

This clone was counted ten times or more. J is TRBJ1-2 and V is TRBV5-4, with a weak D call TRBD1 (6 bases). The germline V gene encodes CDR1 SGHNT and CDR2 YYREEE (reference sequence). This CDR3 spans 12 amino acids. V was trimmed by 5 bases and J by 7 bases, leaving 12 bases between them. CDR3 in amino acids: CASRSQGSGYTF. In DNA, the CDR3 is TGTGCCAGCAGGTCACAGGGAAGTGGCTACACCTTC.